The 6 T cell receptor beta chains reported below all come from one sample, sequenced in a study of cytomegalovirus exposure and HLA in healthy donors. Libraries were prepared by immunoSEQ multiplex PCR; TCRdb keeps only in-frame clonotypes and omits some of them. The profile shows more than 200,000 clones, roughly nine tenths of them singletons. Input material: PBMCs. These TCRs come from a man younger than 35 in good health and CMV-seropositive.

This chain links TRBV5-1 with TRBJ2-2; 8 bases match TRBD1. The germline V gene has CDR1 SGHRS and CDR2 YFSETQ. This CDR3 has 17 amino acids. Trimming cost V 4 bases and J 0 bases; bases outside gene matches: 8. CDR3 region: CASSITGGISNTGELFF. DNA for the CDR3: TGCGCCAGCAGCATCACAGGGGGGATTTCGAACACCGGGGAGCTGTTTTTT.

On this clone itself: The same CDR3 also results from other DNA sequences found in this sample. The CDR3 bases are TGTGCCAGCAGCTTAGTAGGGCAGGGCTACGAGCAGTACTTC. Residues: CASSLVGQGYEQYF. The chain is built from TRBV7-2 and TRBJ2-7, with D tentatively TRBD1 (5 bases). V was trimmed by 1 base and J by 3 bases, leaving 10 bases between them. This CDR3 has 14 residues. The germline CDR1 and CDR2 sequences are SGHTA and FQGNSA.

The V gene is TRBV28, the J gene TRBJ1-1; unclear D gene. This CDR3 contains 14 residues. The ends were cut back, 11 bases at V and 0 bases at J, with 16 bases in the middle. In germline, CDR1 is MDHEN, CDR2 SYDVKM. CDR3 amino acids: CAHKEWMMNTEAFF. Written as DNA, the CDR3 is TGTGCCCACAAGGAGTGGATGATGAACACTGAAGCTTTCTTT.

The J gene is TRBJ1-1, the V gene TRBV5-1; 8 bases line up with TRBD1. This CDR3 is built from 16 residues. V lost 1 base and J lost 4; bases outside the gene matches: 9. The germline V gene encodes CDR1 SGHRS and CDR2 YFSETQ. The CDR3 protein is CASSLRFQGAVTEAFF. In DNA form, the CDR3 reads TGCGCCAGCAGCTTGAGGTTTCAGGGGGCGGTCACTGAAGCTTTCTTT.

Here the CDR3 DNA reads TGTGCCAGCAGCCCCATACTAGGGAATGAGCAGTTCTTC. It translates to CASSPILGNEQFF. The chain combines TRBV7-3 with TRBJ2-1, with D possibly matching TRBD2 (5 bases). Trimming left V 5 bases short and J 7 bases short, with 12 bases between. Germline CDR1 reads SGHTA; CDR2 reads FQGTGA. The CDR3 is 13 residues long.

The chain combines TRBV5-5 with TRBJ2-7; TRBD1 might be the D (5 bases). Germline-derived CDR1 and CDR2 are SGHKS and YYEKEE (reference sequence). V gave up 5 bases and J gave up 7 bases, with 22 bases separating them. CDR3 length: 15 amino acids. The CDR3 loop reads CASSFDSTSLQEQYF. The CDR3 DNA follows: TGTGCCAGCAGTTTTGACAGCACCTCCTTACAAGAGCAGTACTTC.